This TCR beta chain is drawn from a study of blood T cell repertoires in COVID-19. The protocol was immunoSEQ multiplex PCR, while the TCRdb copy is restricted to in-frame clones and leaves out a portion. The table has about 49,000 clones, about 86% seen once. Seattle's cohort entered during active infection and was followed longitudinally. The TCR was taken from a woman of 80 years or more with COVID-19, enrolled during active disease. The sequenced material came from peripheral blood.

CDR3 amino acids: CASNFLGQSNEKLFF. The DNA of the CDR3 is TGTGCCAGTAACTTTCTAGGACAATCCAATGAAAAACTGTTTTTT. The rearrangement uses TRBV19 and TRBJ1-4; weak D call: TRBD1 (5 bases). With 7 bases removed from V and 5 bases from J, the gap between germline ends came to 17 bases. The CDR3 loop spans 15 amino acids. Germline V lookup: CDR1 LNHDA, CDR2 SQIVND (reference sequence).